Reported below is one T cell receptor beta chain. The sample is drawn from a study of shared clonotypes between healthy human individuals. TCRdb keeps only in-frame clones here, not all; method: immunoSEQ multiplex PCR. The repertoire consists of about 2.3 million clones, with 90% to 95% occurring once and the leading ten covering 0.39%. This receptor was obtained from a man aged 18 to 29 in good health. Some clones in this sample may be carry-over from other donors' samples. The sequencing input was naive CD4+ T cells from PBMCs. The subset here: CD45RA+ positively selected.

The CDR3 region has the DNA TGTGCCAGCAGCTTCCCTAGCGGGCCCTCCTACGAGCAGTACTTC. Encoded protein: CASSFPSGPSYEQYF. The chain uses TRBV5-5 and TRBJ2-7; the match to TRBD2 covers 8 bases. CDR1 is SGHKS, CDR2 YYEKEE, per germline (reference sequence). V gave up 2 bases and J gave up 0 bases; unmatched junction bases: 4. CDR3 length: 15 amino acids. Together with reference TRBV5-5 and TRBJ2-7, the CDR3 gives the full variable domain: DAGVTQSPTHLIKTRGQQVTLRCSPISGHKSVSWYQQVLGQGPQFIFQYYEKEERGRGNFPDRFSARQFPNYSSELNVNALLLGDSALYLCASSFPSGPSYEQYFGPGTRLTVT.